The rows below give T cell receptor beta chains drawn from one sample of a study of blood T cell repertoires in COVID-19. Method: immunoSEQ multiplex PCR; TCRdb's copy keeps in-frame clones and lacks some. The sample lists around 190,000 clones, roughly 80% occurring once. Sample: peripheral blood. Source of these receptors: a man aged 60-69 years with acute or convalescent COVID-19. CDR3s include the opening cysteine and the closing phenylalanine or tryptophan. The order of the fields is J gene, clone size, V gene, D gene, CDR3 DNA, CDR3 protein. The D gene is left open where the match is weak. The size entry is marked missing in some rows and otherwise reads once, few, many or a size class.

TRBJ1-1	.	TRBV2	.	TGTGCCAGCACAGACAGGATGGGCACTGAAGCTTTCTTT	CASTDRMGTEAFF
TRBJ2-1	few	TRBV24-1	TRBD2	TGTGCCACCAGTGATTTAGCGGGAGGTGATTACAATGAGCAGTTCTTC	CATSDLAGGDYNEQFF
TRBJ2-7	few	TRBV3-1/TRBV3-2	.	TGTGCCAGCAGCCCCCCCCCGGGGGTTCACGAGCAGTACTTC	CASSPPPGVHEQYF
TRBJ2-1	once	TRBV24-1	TRBD1	TGTGCCACCAGTGATTTCGGAACAGGGGGCGTATTAAATGAGCAGTTCTTC	CATSDFGTGGVLNEQFF
TRBJ1-6	few	TRBV6-2/TRBV6-3	TRBD1	TGTGCCAGCAGTTACCCTGGTCGGGACAGGGCCTACTCACCCCTCCACTTT	CASSYPGRDRAYSPLHF
TRBJ1-3	.	TRBV5-5	.	TGTGCCAGCAGCTTGCCCGGGTATAGGCATTTT	CASSLPGYRHF
TRBJ2-7	.	TRBV19	.	TGTGCCAGTAGTATCACAGGGTCTACCTACGAGCAGTACTTC	CASSITGSTYEQYF
TRBJ1-2	.	TRBV7-2	TRBD1	TGTGCCAGCAGCCCGAGGGGGACAGGGGTTGGAGCTAACTATGGCTACACCTTC	CASSPRGTGVGANYGYTF
TRBJ2-3	.	TRBV6-5	TRBD2	TGTGCCAGTCTAGCGGGAGCCACAGATACGCAGTATTTT	CASLAGATDTQYF
TRBJ2-1	.	TRBV3-1/TRBV3-2	TRBD2	TGTGCCAGCAGCCCGCCCCCAGGCGGGAGCTCCTACAATGAGCAGTTCTTC	CASSPPPGGSSYNEQFF
TRBJ1-2	.	TRBV11-2	.	TGTGCCAGCAGCATGAGTGACTATGGCTACACCTTC	CASSMSDYGYTF
TRBJ2-1	.	TRBV4-2	TRBD2	TGTGCCAGCAGCCACCAGACTAGCGGGGGACATGAGCAGTTCTTC	CASSHQTSGGHEQFF
TRBJ1-6	.	TRBV18	.	TGTGCCAGCTCACCCGCTGCAGGATCCTCCTATAATTCACCCCTCCACTTT	CASSPAAGSSYNSPLHF
TRBJ1-1	.	TRBV4-2	TRBD1	TGTGCCAGCAGCTTCCGAACAGGGGATAGCACTGAAGCTTTCTTT	CASSFRTGDSTEAFF
TRBJ1-2	.	TRBV28	TRBD1	TGTGCCAGCAACTTACCGGGACAGATCTATGGCTACACCTTC	CASNLPGQIYGYTF
TRBJ2-7	.	TRBV2	.	TGTGCCAGCGACCCCGGGAATCAAAACTACGAGCAGTACTTC	CASDPGNQNYEQYF
TRBJ2-5	few	TRBV5-1	.	TGCGCCAGCAGCTCAATAGGGGCAGGGTTTTTGGGAGAGACCCAGTACTTC	CASSSIGAGFLGETQYF
TRBJ1-2	.	TRBV29-1	TRBD1	TGCAGCGTTGGGGGACAGGGGAATGGCTACACCTTC	CSVGGQGNGYTF
TRBJ2-5	.	TRBV27	TRBD1	TGTGCCAGCAGTTCCTACTTTACAGGGGTTGAGACCCAGTACTTC	CASSSYFTGVETQYF
TRBJ1-2	.	TRBV7-8	.	TGTGCCAGCAGCTTAGACCGGGGGGCTGGGTATGGCTACACCTTC	CASSLDRGAGYGYTF
TRBJ2-3	.	TRBV6-4	TRBD2	TGTGCCAGCAGTGAACGGGCGGGGGAAATCAGAAGCACAGATACGCAGTATTTT	CASSERAGEIRSTDTQYF
TRBJ2-2	.	TRBV11-3	TRBD2	TGTGCCAGCAGCTCCATAGCGGGAGGGTCCACCGGGGAGCTGTTTTTT	CASSSIAGGSTGELFF
TRBJ2-5	once	TRBV6-5	.	TGTGCCAGCAGTTACGGCTGGGGCCCCCTAGAGACCCAGTACTTC	CASSYGWGPLETQYF
TRBJ1-1	once	TRBV6-2/TRBV6-3	.	TGTGCCAGCAGTCCCCCCAGGGAGAACACTGAAGCTTTCTTT	CASSPPRENTEAFF
TRBJ1-4	few	TRBV19	TRBD1	TGTGCCAGTACGACAGGGCCCGGTGAAAAACTGTTTTTT	CASTTGPGEKLFF
TRBJ2-4	.	TRBV3-1/TRBV3-2	TRBD2	TGTGCCAGCACCCCGGGACTAGCGGGGACTCTAGCCAAAAACATTCAGTACTTC	CASTPGLAGTLAKNIQYF